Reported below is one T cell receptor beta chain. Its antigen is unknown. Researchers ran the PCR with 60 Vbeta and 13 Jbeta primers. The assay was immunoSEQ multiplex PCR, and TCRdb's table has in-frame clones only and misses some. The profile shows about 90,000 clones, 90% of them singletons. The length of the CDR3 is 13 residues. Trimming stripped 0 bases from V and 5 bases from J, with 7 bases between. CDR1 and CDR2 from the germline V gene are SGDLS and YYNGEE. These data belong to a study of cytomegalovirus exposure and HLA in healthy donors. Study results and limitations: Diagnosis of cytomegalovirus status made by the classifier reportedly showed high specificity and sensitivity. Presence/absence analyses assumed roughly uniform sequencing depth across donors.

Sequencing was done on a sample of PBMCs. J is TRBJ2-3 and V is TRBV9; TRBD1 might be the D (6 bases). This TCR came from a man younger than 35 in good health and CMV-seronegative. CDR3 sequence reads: CASSVARGDTQYF. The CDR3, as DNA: TGTGCCAGCAGCGTAGCCAGGGGAGATACGCAGTATTTT.